This T cell receptor (beta chain) comes out of a study of control samples from healthy donors and cancer patients. The CDR3 has 13 residues. In germline, CDR1 is SGHRS, CDR2 YFSETQ. J lost 8 bases, V lost 4 bases, and 6 bases had no gene match. Profiled with immunoSEQ multiplex PCR; TCRdb holds only in-frame clones, not every one. The sample has 110,000 or so clones, about nine tenths seen once. This clonotype was obtained from a human donor in good health. The donor label of this sample is uncertain. The source material was blood. The chain employs TRBV5-1 and TRBJ1-2; 9 nucleotides match TRBD1. The CDR3, as DNA: TGCGCCAGCAGCCGGGGACAGGGAGGCGGCTACACCTTC. Its translation is CASSRGQGGGYTF.